Listed below are T cell receptor beta chains from one sample, sequenced in a study of metastatic and nonmetastatic thyroid tumors. MiXCR re-clonotyped the PCR reads for TCRdb. Of under 15,000 clones listed, 25% to 35% were seen once; the top ten hold approximately 12%. The sequenced sample was tumor tissue. All receptors derive from a female donor with papillary thyroid cancer or a benign thyroid nodule (not recorded which). Some clones in this sample may be carry-over from other donors' samples. Each CDR3 is given with its conserved first and last residue. The order of the fields is clone size, D gene, V gene, J gene, CDR3 DNA, CDR3 protein. D genes are given only for firm matches. Size values are once, few and many counts, or a class for expanded clones, and some rows have none.

clone size: -; D gene: TRBD2; V gene: TRBV5-1; J gene: TRBJ2-3; CDR3 DNA: TGCGCCAGCAACGAGCGGGGGGCAGCCGATACGCAGTATTTT; CDR3 protein: CASNERGAADTQYF
clone size: once; D gene: TRBD1; V gene: TRBV18; J gene: TRBJ1-1; CDR3 DNA: TGTGCCAGCTCTCTACAGGGGGCGCCGACTGAAGCTTTCTTT; CDR3 protein: CASSLQGAPTEAFF
clone size: many; D gene: -; V gene: TRBV29-1; J gene: TRBJ2-2; CDR3 DNA: TGCAGCGTTGAAGATCGTAGGGCGGAGGGGGAGCTGTTTTTT; CDR3 protein: CSVEDRRAEGELFF
clone size: many; D gene: TRBD2; V gene: TRBV9; J gene: TRBJ2-1; CDR3 DNA: TGTGCCAGCAGCGTTGATAGCGGGAGGGCCTCCAATGAGCAGTTCTTC; CDR3 protein: CASSVDSGRASNEQFF
clone size: -; D gene: -; V gene: TRBV18; J gene: TRBJ2-2; CDR3 DNA: TGTGCCAGCTCACCAGTGGTAGCCGGGGAGCTGTTTTTT; CDR3 protein: CASSPVVAGELFF
clone size: -; D gene: -; V gene: TRBV30; J gene: TRBJ1-6; CDR3 DNA: TGTGCCTGGAGAGCGGAGAGTAATTCACCCCTCCACTTT; CDR3 protein: CAWRAESNSPLHF
clone size: many; D gene: -; V gene: TRBV4-2; J gene: TRBJ1-2; CDR3 DNA: TGTGCCAGCAGCCAAGCCCGCTCCCAAGGGGATGGCTACACCTTC; CDR3 protein: CASSQARSQGDGYTF
clone size: many; D gene: TRBD2; V gene: TRBV10-3; J gene: TRBJ2-1; CDR3 DNA: TGTGCCATCGGGCCAGTTGCTTCTAGCGGGAGGACCACCTACAATGAGCAGTTCTTC; CDR3 protein: CAIGPVASSGRTTYNEQFF
clone size: -; D gene: -; V gene: TRBV6-1; J gene: TRBJ1-5; CDR3 DNA: TGTGCCAGCAGTGAAGCGGTGGCAGGGCGCCAGCCCCAGCATTTT; CDR3 protein: CASSEAVAGRQPQHF
clone size: -; D gene: -; V gene: TRBV5-5; J gene: TRBJ1-1; CDR3 DNA: TGTGCCAGCAGCCGTGGGGGGAACACTGAAGCTTTCTTT; CDR3 protein: CASSRGGNTEAFF